The clone carrying this T cell receptor (beta chain) occurred a few times. Antigen unknown. These data originate in a study of PD-1 blockade in classical Hodgkin lymphoma. The table came from immunoSEQ multiplex PCR; TCRdb's copy has only in-frame clones and leaves some out. This sample has about 110,000 clones; approximately 90% occur once, and the top ten carry just under 20%. Brentuximab vedotin exposure varied among the patients, all of whom had relapsed after autologous stem cell transplantation. General observations from the study: Lower baseline TCR diversity marked trial partial responders and progressors.

The sequence derives from a human donor with classical Hodgkin lymphoma. Sequenced here: peripheral blood mononuclear cells (PBMCs), sampled before the second cycle of nivolumab.

The DNA for the CDR3 is TGTGCCAGCATCCGGAGACGGAGGGTTTTTAGGGGCTACACCTTC. Translated: CASIRRRRVFRGYTF. The chain has TRBV5-8 and TRBJ1-2; no reliable D call. The CDR3 length is 15 residues. Trimming left V 6 bases short and J 8 bases short, with 23 bases between. Germline values: CDR1 SGHTS, CDR2 YDEGEE.